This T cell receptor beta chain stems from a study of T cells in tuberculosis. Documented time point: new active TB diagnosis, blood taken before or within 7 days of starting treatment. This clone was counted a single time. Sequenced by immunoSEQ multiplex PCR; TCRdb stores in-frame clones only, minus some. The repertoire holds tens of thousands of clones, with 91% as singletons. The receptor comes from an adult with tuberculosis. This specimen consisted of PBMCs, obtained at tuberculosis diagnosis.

The CDR3 coding sequence is TGTGCTAGTGGTTCGGACAGGGCGTCAGATACGCAGTATTTT. Protein sequence: CASGSDRASDTQYF. The chain carries TRBV12-5 and TRBJ2-3; 8 bases map to TRBD1. Unmatched junction bases numbered 4, after V lost 4 bases and J lost 4 bases. The germline V gene has CDR1 LGHNT and CDR2 FRNRAP. There are 14 residues in the CDR3.